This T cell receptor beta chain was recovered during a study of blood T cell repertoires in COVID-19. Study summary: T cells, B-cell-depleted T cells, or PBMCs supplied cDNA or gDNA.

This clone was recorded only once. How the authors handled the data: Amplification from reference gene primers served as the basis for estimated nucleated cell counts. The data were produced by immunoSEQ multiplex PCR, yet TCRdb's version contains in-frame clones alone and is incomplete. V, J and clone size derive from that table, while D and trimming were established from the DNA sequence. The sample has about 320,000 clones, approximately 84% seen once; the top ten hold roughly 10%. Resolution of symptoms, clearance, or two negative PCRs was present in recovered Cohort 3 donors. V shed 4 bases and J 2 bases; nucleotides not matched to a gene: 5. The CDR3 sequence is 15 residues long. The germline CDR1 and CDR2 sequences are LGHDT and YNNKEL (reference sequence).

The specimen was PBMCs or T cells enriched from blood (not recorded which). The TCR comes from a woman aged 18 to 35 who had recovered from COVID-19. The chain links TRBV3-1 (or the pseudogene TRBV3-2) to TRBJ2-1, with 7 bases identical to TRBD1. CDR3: CASSLGQAPYNEQFF. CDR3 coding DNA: TGTGCCAGCAGCCTCGGACAGGCCCCCTACAATGAGCAGTTCTTC.